A selection of T cell receptor beta chains follows, all from one sample in a study of brain T cells in children with intractable seizures. TCRdb keeps only in-frame clones here, not all; method: immunoSEQ multiplex PCR. This sample carries hundreds of thousands of clones, over 85% of them seen once, and the ten largest clones take under 7%. Sequenced material: peripheral blood, taken approximately 5 months after surgery. Receptor source: a boy under two years old with tuberous sclerosis and intractable seizures. CDR3s include the opening cysteine and the closing phenylalanine or tryptophan. D genes are given only for firm matches. Size values are once, few and many counts, or a class for expanded clones, and some rows have none.

v_gene,abundance,j_gene,d_gene,CDR3nt,CDR3aa
TRBV24-1,.,TRBJ1-5,.,TGTGCCACCAGTTCCAACAGGGTTTTTCAGCCCCAGCATTTT,CATSSNRVFQPQHF
TRBV30,.,TRBJ2-7,TRBD2,TGTGCCTGGAGACTAGCGGGAGGCGCAGACGAGCAGTACTTC,CAWRLAGGADEQYF
TRBV6-6,.,TRBJ1-1,.,TGTGCCAGCAGGGGGGGCGGCACTGAAGCTTTCTTT,CASRGGGTEAFF
TRBV7-7,.,TRBJ2-5,TRBD2,TGTGCTAGCAGCTTAGGACTAGCGGAAGGATTGACAAAAGAGACCCAGTACTTC,CASSLGLAEGLTKETQYF
TRBV30,.,TRBJ1-6,.,TGTGCCTGGGCTACAGGGAGAGATTCACCCCTCCACTTT,CAWATGRDSPLHF
TRBV15,.,TRBJ1-5,.,TGTGCCACCACCGATTTAGGGCAGTATGGAAGAGGGCCGAATCAGCCCCAGCATTTT,CATTDLGQYGRGPNQPQHF
TRBV18,once,TRBJ1-1,.,TGTGCCAGCTCAGTGCTCCGGGACACAATCAGTGAAGCTTTCTTT,CASSVLRDTISEAFF
TRBV11-2,.,TRBJ1-1,.,TGTGCCAGCAGCTTGCTCTCAGGGGAAGTAAACACTGAAGCTTTCTTT,CASSLLSGEVNTEAFF
TRBV7-3,.,TRBJ1-2,TRBD1,TGTGCCAGCAGCTCCGGGACAGGGTTCGGCTACACCTTC,CASSSGTGFGYTF
TRBV7-2,.,TRBJ2-7,.,TGTGCCAGCAGCCTAGCAGGTTACGGGGGTAAACACTACGAGCAGTACTTC,CASSLAGYGGKHYEQYF
TRBV15,.,TRBJ2-3,.,TGTGCCACCAGCAGCCCCCCGGGAGATACGCAGTATTTT,CATSSPPGDTQYF
TRBV3-1/TRBV3-2,.,TRBJ2-5,.,TGTGCCAGCAGCCAAGACCTCGAAGAGACCCAGTACTTC,CASSQDLEETQYF
TRBV29-1,.,TRBJ1-1,.,TGCAGCGTTGTGCCAACAGGGATAACTGAAGCTTTCTTT,CSVVPTGITEAFF
TRBV18,.,TRBJ1-1,.,TGTGCCAGCTCACTATCAGAAGGTTCGACCGCTTTCTTT,CASSLSEGSTAFF
TRBV5-1,.,TRBJ2-7,TRBD1,TGCGCCAGCAGCTCCGGGACAGCTCGCGAGCAGTACTTC,CASSSGTAREQYF
TRBV7-7,once,TRBJ2-3,.,TGTGCTAGCAGCTTAGGCGGCTTATTCACAGATACGCAGTATTTT,CASSLGGLFTDTQYF
TRBV27,.,TRBJ1-2,.,TGTGCCAGCAGCCCACAGGGTAACTATGGCTACACCTTC,CASSPQGNYGYTF
TRBV5-4,few,TRBJ2-7,.,TGTGCCAGCAGCCCGTCCGGGGCCTACGAGCAGTACTTC,CASSPSGAYEQYF
TRBV5-1,once,TRBJ1-2,.,TGCGCCAGCAGCTTGGAATCTCCGGAGGTCTATGGCTACACCTTC,CASSLESPEVYGYTF
TRBV18,.,TRBJ1-3,.,TGTGCCAGCTCACCAGCGACAGGCTCTGGAAACACCATATATTTT,CASSPATGSGNTIYF
TRBV4-1,.,TRBJ1-6,TRBD1,TGCGCCAGCAGCCAGCCAAGAAGGTCCCTTGGACAGGCAAACAATTCACCCCTCCACTTT,CASSQPRRSLGQANNSPLHF
TRBV9,.,TRBJ2-7,.,TGTGCCAGCAGCGCTACGGAGGGCTACGAGCAGTACTTC,CASSATEGYEQYF
TRBV18,.,TRBJ2-2,.,TGTGCCAGCTCGGAGCGTCATGACACCAGGGGCGGGGAGCTGTTTTTT,CASSERHDTRGGELFF
TRBV19,.,TRBJ1-2,.,TGTGCCAGTATCGGGACACCCTATGGCTACACCTTC,CASIGTPYGYTF
TRBV10-3,once,TRBJ1-2,.,TGTGCCATCAGTGAGTGGGAGGTCTATGGCTACACCTTC,CAISEWEVYGYTF
TRBV4-2,.,TRBJ2-7,TRBD1,TGTGCCAGCAGCCCCGCTGGGGGACAGTTATACGAGCAGTACTTC,CASSPAGGQLYEQYF
TRBV2,once,TRBJ1-5,.,TGTGCCAGCAGTGAAGGACGATATAGCAATCAGCCCCAGCATTTT,CASSEGRYSNQPQHF
TRBV5-1,.,TRBJ1-3,TRBD1,TGCGCCAGCAGCCCTCGACCAAATAACAGGGGGGGAAACACCATATATTTT,CASSPRPNNRGGNTIYF